Presented here are 8 T cell receptor beta chains from one specimen sequenced in a study of response to subunit inactivated influenza vaccine. TCRdb redid the calling of the RT-PCR reads with MiXCR, one entry per CDR3 protein. This table holds under 950,000 distinct CDR3 sequences, around 21% found once. The sample in question was PBMCs from blood, obtained roughly 5 days after vaccination. These receptors came from a man aged 50-59 years who received an inactivated influenza vaccine.

In this sample, this clonotype turned up a few times. V is TRBV20-1 and J is TRBJ2-7, with 7 bases identical to TRBD1. The CDR3 loop spans 15 amino acids. CDR1 and CDR2 (germline): DFQATT, SNEGSKA (reference sequence). The junction had 14 bases not matched to a gene; V was cut back by 5 bases and J by 4 bases. The CDR3, as DNA: TGCAGTGCTTGTCCCATTGGGGACAGCGTGTACGAGCAGTACTTC. The encoded protein is CSACPIGDSVYEQYF.

This clonotype has a handful of counts. The V and J genes are TRBV29-1 and TRBJ1-5; D gene unclear. The V gene's germline CDR1 is SQVTM and CDR2 ANQGSEA. This CDR3 has 14 residues. V dropped 6 bases and J dropped 3 bases, with 15 bases sitting between them. This CDR3 reads CSVGVADPNQPQHF. As DNA, the CDR3 is TGCAGCGTGGGTGTCGCGGACCCCAATCAGCCCCAGCATTTT.

The chain couples TRBV4-2 to TRBJ1-4; no reliable D call. V gave up 6 bases and J gave up 5 bases, with 7 bases separating them. Germline loops: CDR1 LGHNA, CDR2 YNFKEQ. The CDR3 runs to 12 residues. CDR3 amino acids: CASRLLNEKLFF. The CDR3 DNA reads TGTGCCAGCAGGTTACTAAATGAAAAACTGTTTTTT.

This clonotype was seen only a few times. This rearrangement joins TRBV5-1 to TRBJ2-1, with TRBD2 identical over 13 bases. The CDR3 consists of 17 residues. Trimming cost V 2 bases and J 8 bases; bases outside gene matches: 10. CDR1 and CDR2 (germline): SGHRS, YFSETQ. In DNA form, the CDR3 reads TGCGCCAGCAGCTTCCCCTCAACCGGGACTAGCGGGGATGAGCAGTTCTTC. This translates into CASSFPSTGTSGDEQFF.

Comment on this clonotype: One end of the junction fails to match germline, which may point to a read error. The chain has TRBV5-1 and TRBJ2-5; 7 bases map to TRBD1. Germline V gene sequence: CDR1 SGHRS, CDR2 YFSETQ. The CDR3 is 13 amino acids. The CDR3 DNA reads TGCGCCAGCCGGGACAGTACTTGGGAGACGCAGTACTTC. Encoded protein: CASRDSTWETQYF.

This clonotype was picked up many times. The chain employs TRBV9 and TRBJ2-1; D is tentatively TRBD1 or TRBD2 (6 bases each). The CDR3 consists of 15 residues. Trimming pared 0 bases from V and 0 bases from J, leaving 7 bases between. Germline CDR1 is SGDLS and CDR2 is YYNGEE. The chain's CDR3 is CASSVGGASYNEQFF. The DNA of the CDR3 is TGTGCCAGCAGCGTAGGGGGGGCCTCCTACAATGAGCAGTTCTTC.

This clonotype was picked up one time. The V and J genes are TRBV11-2 and TRBJ2-2, with 13 bases matching TRBD2. V lost 5 bases, J lost 3 bases, and 9 bases stayed unmatched. This CDR3 has 18 residues. The germline CDR1 and CDR2 sequences are SGHAT and FQNNGV. The CDR3 reads CASSTHGLAGVDTGELFF. CDR3 sequence (DNA): TGTGCCAGCAGCACCCATGGACTAGCGGGAGTGGACACCGGGGAGCTGTTTTTT.

The chain has TRBV29-1 and TRBJ1-2; TRBD1 matches 8 bases. The germline V gene has CDR1 SQVTM and CDR2 ANQGSEA. Trimming at V came to 5 bases and at J to 8 bases, leaving 10 bases not matched to a gene. CDR3 length: 13 residues. In nucleotides, the CDR3 is TGCAGCGTTCGTAAGCAGACAGGGGCGGGCTACACCTTC. The encoded protein is CSVRKQTGAGYTF.